This paragraph reports one T cell receptor beta chain. The antigen is unknown. This sample includes further DNA sequences coding for the same CDR3. The authors loaded 200 ng DNA, 28,000 or so T cell genomes, into sorted-subset replicate PCRs. TCRdb's table, derived via immunoSEQ multiplex PCR, lists solely in-frame clones and lacks some. The sample has 2 million to 2.5 million clones, 90% to 95% seen once. This record comes from a study of shared clonotypes between healthy human individuals. Study-level information: The study used three CD4 naive, three CD4 memory, two CD8 naive and one CD8 memory plate per donor. Points from the study as a whole: Estimated clonotype richness was generally higher in naive than memory subsets.

The CDR3 is 14 amino acids. Trimming pared 2 bases from V and 1 base from J, leaving 8 bases between. CDR1 and CDR2 (germline): SGHNT, YYREEE (reference sequence). Memory CD4+ cells were the fraction left after CD45RA+ naive selection. The rearrangement joins TRBV5-4 to TRBJ2-3; D remains unclear. This clonotype was sampled from a man aged 18 to 29 in good health. The sequencing sample was made of naive CD4+ T cells sorted from blood. Subset given: CD45RA+ positively selected. The CDR3, as DNA: TGTGCCAGCAGCTTCGGCGGAGGCACAGATACGCAGTATTTT. It yields the protein CASSFGGGTDTQYF.